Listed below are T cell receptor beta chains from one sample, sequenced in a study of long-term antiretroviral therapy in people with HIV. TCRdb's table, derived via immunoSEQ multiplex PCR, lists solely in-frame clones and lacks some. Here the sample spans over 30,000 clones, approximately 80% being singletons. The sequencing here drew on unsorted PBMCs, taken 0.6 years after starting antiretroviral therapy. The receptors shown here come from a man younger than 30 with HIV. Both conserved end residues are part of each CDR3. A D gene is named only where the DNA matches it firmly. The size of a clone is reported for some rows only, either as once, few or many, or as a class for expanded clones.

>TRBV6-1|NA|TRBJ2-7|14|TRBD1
TGTGCCAGCAGGTTGGGACAGGGAATCTACGAGCAGTACTTC
CASRLGQGIYEQYF
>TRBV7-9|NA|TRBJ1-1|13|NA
TGTGCCAGCAGCTTTCAACCCGGAACGGAAGCTTTCTTT
CASSFQPGTEAFF
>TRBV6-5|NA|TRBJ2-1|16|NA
TGTGCCAGCAGTTACTCGCGCCAGGTCAGGGCCAATGAGCAGTTCTTC
CASSYSRQVRANEQFF
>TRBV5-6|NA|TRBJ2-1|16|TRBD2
TGTGCCAGCAGCGCGCTACTAGCGGCCTCCTACAATGAGCAGTTCTTC
CASSALLAASYNEQFF
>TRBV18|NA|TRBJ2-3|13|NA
TGTGCCAGCTCACCATCCATCGCAGATACGCAGTATTTT
CASSPSIADTQYF
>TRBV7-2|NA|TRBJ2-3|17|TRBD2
TGTGCCAGCAGCTTAGGACTAGCGGGTATAAACACAGATACGCAGTATTTT
CASSLGLAGINTDTQYF
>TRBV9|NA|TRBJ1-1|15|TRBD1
TGTGCCAGCAGCGTAGAGGACAGGCAGAACACTGAAGCTTTCTTT
CASSVEDRQNTEAFF
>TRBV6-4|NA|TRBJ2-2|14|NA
TGTGCCAGCAGTGATGGACAGCACACCGGGGAGCTGTTTTTT
CASSDGQHTGELFF
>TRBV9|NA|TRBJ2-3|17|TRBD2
TGTGCCAGCAGCCCAGTGGCTAGCGGGAGTAGGGTAGATACGCAGTATTTT
CASSPVASGSRVDTQYF
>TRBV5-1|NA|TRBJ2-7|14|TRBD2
TGCGCCAGCAGACCGGGGGGGGAAACAGGCGAGCAGTACTTC
CASRPGGETGEQYF
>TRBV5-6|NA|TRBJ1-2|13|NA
TGTGCCAGCAGTTCCGAAACAGGGAATGGCTACACCTTC
CASSSETGNGYTF
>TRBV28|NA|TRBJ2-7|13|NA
TGTGCCAGCAGTCCGCGACAGCGTAGGGAGCAGTACTTC
CASSPRQRREQYF
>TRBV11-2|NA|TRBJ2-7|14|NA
TGTGCCAGCAGCTTAGGACATTCCTCCTACGAGCAGTACTTC
CASSLGHSSYEQYF
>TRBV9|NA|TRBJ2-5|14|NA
TGTGCCAGCAGCTTGAGCGGTGTCCAAGAGACCCAGTACTTC
CASSLSGVQETQYF
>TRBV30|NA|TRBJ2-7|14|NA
TGTGCCTGGAGTGGATCCGGACTGAACTACGAGCAGTACTTC
CAWSGSGLNYEQYF
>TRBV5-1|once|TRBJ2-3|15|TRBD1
TGCGCCAGCAGCTTGGGACAGGGGTTGCCAGATACGCAGTATTTT
CASSLGQGLPDTQYF
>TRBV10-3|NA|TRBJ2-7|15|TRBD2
TGTGCCATCAGGGCCGAGACTAGCGGAAAATACGAGCAGTACTTC
CAIRAETSGKYEQYF
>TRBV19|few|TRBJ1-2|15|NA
TGTGCCAGTAGCCCCAGACACGGGGAAGTCTATGGCTACACCTTC
CASSPRHGEVYGYTF
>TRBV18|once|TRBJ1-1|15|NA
TGTGCCAGCTCACCACCTGGGGGCATGGTCACTGAAGCTTTCTTT
CASSPPGGMVTEAFF
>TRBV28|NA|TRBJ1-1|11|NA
TGTGCCAGCAGGATGAACACTGAAGCTTTCTTT
CASRMNTEAFF
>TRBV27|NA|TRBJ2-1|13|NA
TGTGCCAGCAGAAACGGACAGCACAATGAGCAGTTCTTC
CASRNGQHNEQFF
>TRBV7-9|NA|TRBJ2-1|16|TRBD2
TGTGCCAGCAGCTCCAAGCGGGAGCTGTCCTACAATGAGCAGTTCTTC
CASSSKRELSYNEQFF
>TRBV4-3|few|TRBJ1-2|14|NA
TGCGCCAGCAGCTACACAGCGGACCAGTATGGCTACACCTTC
CASSYTADQYGYTF
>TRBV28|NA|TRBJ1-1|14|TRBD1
TGTGCCAGCAGTGCCCCAGGGGGTAACACTGAAGCTTTCTTT
CASSAPGGNTEAFF
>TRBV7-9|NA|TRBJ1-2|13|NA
TGTGCCACCGACACGGGCGGGAACTATGGCTACACCTTC
CATDTGGNYGYTF